Described below is a single T cell receptor beta chain sequence and its context. As yet, its antigen is unknown. This sample is part of a study of cytomegalovirus exposure and HLA in healthy donors. Study context: Ancestry clustering placed around four fifths of around 400 genotyped donors in the Caucasian-associated cluster.

The study ran its PCR with 60 Vbeta and 13 Jbeta primers. Sequenced by immunoSEQ multiplex PCR; TCRdb stores in-frame clones only, minus some. The sample includes some 150,000 clones, roughly 70% of them seen just once. Study-level results: For presence/absence analyses, sequencing depth was assumed to be roughly uniform across donors. A later analysis linked 16,951 TCR beta sequences to HLA alleles at 0.05 false discovery rate.

CDR1 and CDR2 (germline): LNHDA, SQIVND (reference sequence). Trimming pared 9 bases from V and 4 bases from J, leaving 15 bases between. The CDR3 sequence is 14 residues long. The chain has TRBV19 and TRBJ2-2, with D possibly matching TRBD2 (7 bases). The sequence was collected from a man aged 25-45 years in good health and CMV-seronegative. The sequenced sample consisted of PBMCs. This CDR3 is CASTTGRGTGELFF. The CDR3 nucleotides are TGTGCCAGCACAACAGGGAGGGGCACCGGGGAGCTGTTTTTT.